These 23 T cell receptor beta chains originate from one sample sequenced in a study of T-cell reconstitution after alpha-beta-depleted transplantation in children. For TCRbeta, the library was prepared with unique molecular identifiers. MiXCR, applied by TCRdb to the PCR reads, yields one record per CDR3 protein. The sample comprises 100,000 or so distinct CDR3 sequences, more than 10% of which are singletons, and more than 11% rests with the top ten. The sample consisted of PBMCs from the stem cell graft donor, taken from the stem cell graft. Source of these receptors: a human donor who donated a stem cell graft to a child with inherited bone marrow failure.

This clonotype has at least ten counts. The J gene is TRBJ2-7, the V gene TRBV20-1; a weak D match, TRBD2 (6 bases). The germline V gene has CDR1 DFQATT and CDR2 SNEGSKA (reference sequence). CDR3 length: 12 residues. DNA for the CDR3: TGCACCCCCTTCGGGGGTAGGAACGAGCAGTACTTC. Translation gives CTPFGGRNEQYF.

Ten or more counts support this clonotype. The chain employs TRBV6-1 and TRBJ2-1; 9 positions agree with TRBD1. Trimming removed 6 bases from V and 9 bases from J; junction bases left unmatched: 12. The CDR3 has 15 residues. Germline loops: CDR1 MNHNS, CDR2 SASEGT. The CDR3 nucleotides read TGTGCCAGCAGACCACAGGGGGCTGCGGAGGGTGAGCAGTTCTTC. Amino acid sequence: CASRPQGAAEGEQFF.

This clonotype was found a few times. DNA of the CDR3: TGTGCCAGCAGTGAGGCAGCGGGGGGCCACAATGAGCAGTTCTTC. This encodes CASSEAAGGHNEQFF. The chain links TRBV7-2 to TRBJ2-1; TRBD2 aligns across 9 bases. The ends lost 6 bases at V and 5 bases at J; junction bases unmatched: 8. The germline V gene has CDR1 SGHTA and CDR2 FQGNSA. This CDR3 is built from 15 residues.

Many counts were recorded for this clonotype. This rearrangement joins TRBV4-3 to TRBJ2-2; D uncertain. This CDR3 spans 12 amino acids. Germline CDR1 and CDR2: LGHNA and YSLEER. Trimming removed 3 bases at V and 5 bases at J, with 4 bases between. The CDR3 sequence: CASSHSTGELFF. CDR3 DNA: TGCGCCAGCAGCCATTCAACCGGGGAGCTGTTTTTT.

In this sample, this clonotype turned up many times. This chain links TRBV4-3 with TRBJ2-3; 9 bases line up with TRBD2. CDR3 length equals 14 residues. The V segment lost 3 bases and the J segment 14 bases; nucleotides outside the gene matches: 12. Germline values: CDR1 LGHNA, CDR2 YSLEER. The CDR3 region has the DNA TGCGCCAGCAGCCAGAGTGGAGTAGCGGGGGACCGGTATTTT. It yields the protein CASSQSGVAGDRYF.

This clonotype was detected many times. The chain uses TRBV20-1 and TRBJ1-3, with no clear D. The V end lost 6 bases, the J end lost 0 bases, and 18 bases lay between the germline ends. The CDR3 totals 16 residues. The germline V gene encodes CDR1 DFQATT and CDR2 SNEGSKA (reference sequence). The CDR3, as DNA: TGCAGTGCCGCGCGACATGAGCCGAGCTCTGGAAACACCATATATTTT. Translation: CSAARHEPSSGNTIYF.

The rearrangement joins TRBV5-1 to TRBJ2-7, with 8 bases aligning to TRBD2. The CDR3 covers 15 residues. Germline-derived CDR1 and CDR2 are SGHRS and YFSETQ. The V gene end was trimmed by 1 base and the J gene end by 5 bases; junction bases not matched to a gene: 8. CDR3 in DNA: TGCGCCAGCAGCTTGTTCGGGGGGGCCAGAGACGAGCAGTACTTC. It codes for CASSLFGGARDEQYF. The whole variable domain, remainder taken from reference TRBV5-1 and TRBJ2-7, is KAGVTQTPRYLIKTRGQQVTLSCSPISGHRSVSWYQQTPGQGLQFLFEYFSETQRNKGNFPGRFSGRQFSNSRSEMNVSTLELGDSALYLCASSLFGGARDEQYFGPGTRLTVT.

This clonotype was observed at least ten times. DNA of the CDR3: TGTGCCAGCAGCATCCGGGACAGGAGGGCTGGGACCCAGTACTTC. Its protein is CASSIRDRRAGTQYF. The chain employs TRBV5-6 and TRBJ2-5; 8 bases align to TRBD1. V dropped 4 bases and J dropped 7; count of bases not matched to a gene: 12. The CDR3 is 15 residues long. Per germline, CDR1 SGHDT and CDR2 YYEEEE.

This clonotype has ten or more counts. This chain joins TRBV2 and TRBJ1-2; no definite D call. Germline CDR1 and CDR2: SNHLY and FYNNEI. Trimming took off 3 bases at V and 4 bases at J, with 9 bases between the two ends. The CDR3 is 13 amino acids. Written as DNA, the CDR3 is TGTGCCAGCAGTGACTCAGCAGGCTATGGCTACACCTTC. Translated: CASSDSAGYGYTF.

CDR3 coding DNA: TGTGCCAGCAGCCAAGGACTAATGGAGACCCAGTACTTC. Its protein is CASSQGLMETQYF. The chain carries TRBV4-2 and TRBJ2-5; D might be TRBD2 (5 bases). Germline CDR1 and CDR2: LGHNA and YNFKEQ. The CDR3 sequence is 13 residues long. Trimming stripped 1 base from V and 5 bases from J, with 8 bases between.

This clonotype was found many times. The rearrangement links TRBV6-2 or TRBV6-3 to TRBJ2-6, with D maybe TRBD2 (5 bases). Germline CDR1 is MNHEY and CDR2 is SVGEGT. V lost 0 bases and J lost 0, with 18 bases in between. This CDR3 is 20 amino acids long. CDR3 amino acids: CASSYSRSSHGGSGANVLTF. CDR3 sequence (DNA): TGTGCCAGCAGTTACTCGCGGAGCAGCCACGGAGGCTCTGGGGCCAACGTCCTGACTTTC.

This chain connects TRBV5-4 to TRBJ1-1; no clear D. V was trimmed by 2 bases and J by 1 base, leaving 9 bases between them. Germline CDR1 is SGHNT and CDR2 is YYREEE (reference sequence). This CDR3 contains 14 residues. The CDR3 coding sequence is TGTGCCAGCAGCTTCGGCAGTGCGAACACTGAAGCTTTCTTT. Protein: CASSFGSANTEAFF.

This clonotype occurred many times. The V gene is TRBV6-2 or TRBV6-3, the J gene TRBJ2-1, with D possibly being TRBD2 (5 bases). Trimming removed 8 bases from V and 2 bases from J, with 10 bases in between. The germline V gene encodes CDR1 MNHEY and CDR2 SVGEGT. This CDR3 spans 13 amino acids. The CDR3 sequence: CASLADPYNEQFF. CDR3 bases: TGTGCCAGCCTAGCTGACCCCTACAATGAGCAGTTCTTC.

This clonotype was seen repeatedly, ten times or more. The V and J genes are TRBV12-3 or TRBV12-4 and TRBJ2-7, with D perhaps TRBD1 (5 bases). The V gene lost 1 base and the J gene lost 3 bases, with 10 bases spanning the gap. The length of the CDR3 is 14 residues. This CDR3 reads CASSLGQGVYEQYF. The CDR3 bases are TGTGCCAGCAGTTTAGGCCAGGGTGTCTACGAGCAGTACTTC.

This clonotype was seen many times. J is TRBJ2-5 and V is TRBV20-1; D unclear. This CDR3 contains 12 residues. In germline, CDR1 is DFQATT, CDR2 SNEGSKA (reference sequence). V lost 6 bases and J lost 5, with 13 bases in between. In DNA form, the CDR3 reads TGCAGTGCCCGGCGAGGTGGTGAGACCCAGTACTTC. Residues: CSARRGGETQYF.

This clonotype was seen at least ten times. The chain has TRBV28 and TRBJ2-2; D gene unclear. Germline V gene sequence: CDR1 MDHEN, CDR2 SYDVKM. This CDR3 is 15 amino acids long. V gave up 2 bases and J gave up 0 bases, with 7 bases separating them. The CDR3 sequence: CASSLHTANTGELFF. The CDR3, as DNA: TGTGCCAGCAGTTTACACACGGCGAACACCGGGGAGCTGTTTTTT.

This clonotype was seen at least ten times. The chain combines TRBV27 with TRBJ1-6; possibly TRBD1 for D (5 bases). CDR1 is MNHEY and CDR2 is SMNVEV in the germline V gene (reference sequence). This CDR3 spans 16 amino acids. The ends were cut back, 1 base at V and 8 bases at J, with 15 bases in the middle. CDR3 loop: CASSLLGRRGDSPLHF. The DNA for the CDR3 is TGTGCCAGCAGTTTATTGGGACGACGGGGAGATTCACCCCTCCACTTT.

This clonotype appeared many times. CDR3 sequence reads: CASSLQVGNSYEQYF. As DNA, the CDR3 is TGTGCCAGCAGCCTCCAGGTTGGCAACTCCTACGAGCAGTACTTC. The chain joins TRBV7-9 to TRBJ2-7; D unclear. The ends were cut back, 5 bases at V and 0 bases at J, with 14 bases in the middle. The germline CDR1 and CDR2 sequences are SEHNR and FQNEAQ (reference sequence). The CDR3 runs 15 residues.

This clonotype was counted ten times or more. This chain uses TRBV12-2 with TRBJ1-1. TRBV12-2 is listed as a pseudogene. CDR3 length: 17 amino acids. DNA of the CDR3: TGTGCAAGTCGCTTTAGGGGGAGGGGGCGTGGAGACACTGAAGCTTTCTTT. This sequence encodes CASRFRGRGRGDTEAFF.

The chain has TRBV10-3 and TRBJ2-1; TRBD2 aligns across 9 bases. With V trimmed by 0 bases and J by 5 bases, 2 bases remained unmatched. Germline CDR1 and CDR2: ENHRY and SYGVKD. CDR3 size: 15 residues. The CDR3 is CAISESSGRHNEQFF. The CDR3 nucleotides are TGTGCCATCAGTGAGTCTAGCGGGAGACACAATGAGCAGTTCTTC.

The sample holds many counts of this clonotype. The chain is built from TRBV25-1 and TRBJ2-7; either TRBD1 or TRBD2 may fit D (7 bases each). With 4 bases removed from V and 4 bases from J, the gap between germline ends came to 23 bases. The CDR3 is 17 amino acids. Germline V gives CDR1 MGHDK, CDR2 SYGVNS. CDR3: CASSAPRGRGGLYEQYF. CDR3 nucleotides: TGTGCCAGCAGTGCCCCCAGGGGCAGGGGGGGTCTATACGAGCAGTACTTC.

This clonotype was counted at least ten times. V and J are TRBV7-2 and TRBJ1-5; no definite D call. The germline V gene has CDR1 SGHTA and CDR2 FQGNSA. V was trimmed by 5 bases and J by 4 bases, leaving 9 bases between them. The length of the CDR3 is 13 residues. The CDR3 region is CASSLGLNQPQHF. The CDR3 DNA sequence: TGTGCCAGCAGCCTAGGACTTAATCAGCCCCAGCATTTT.

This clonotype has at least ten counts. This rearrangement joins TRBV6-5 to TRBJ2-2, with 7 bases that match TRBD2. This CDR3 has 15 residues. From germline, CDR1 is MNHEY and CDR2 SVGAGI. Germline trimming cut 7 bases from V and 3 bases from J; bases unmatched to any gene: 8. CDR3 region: CASTPLGGYTGELFF. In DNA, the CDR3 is TGTGCCAGCACCCCCCTGGGAGGGTACACCGGGGAGCTGTTTTTT.